What follows are 13 T cell receptor beta chains derived from one specimen sequenced in a study of blood T cell repertoires in COVID-19. Some clones are missing from TCRdb's copy, which holds only in-frame ones; the method was immunoSEQ multiplex PCR. Of around 470,000 clones listed, less than 95% are singletons. Sequenced input: PBMCs or T cells enriched from blood (not recorded which). Every receptor here comes from a man younger than 35 who had recovered from COVID-19.

The chain carries TRBV19 and TRBJ2-2; TRBD1 matches at 10 bases. This CDR3 region has 15 residues. Germline values: CDR1 LNHDA, CDR2 SQIVND (reference sequence). J lost 5 bases, V lost 4 bases, and 4 bases had no gene match. The CDR3 bases are TGTGCCAGTAGTAGACAGGGGGCGGGAACCGGGGAGCTGTTTTTT. Protein product: CASSRQGAGTGELFF.

This rearrangement joins TRBV11-3 to TRBJ1-1; D is perhaps TRBD1 (5 bases). CDR3 size: 12 residues. Germline V gene data show CDR1 as SGHNT and CDR2 as YENEEA. V was trimmed by 1 base and J by 8 bases, leaving 8 bases between them. The CDR3 nucleotides are TGTGCCAGCAGCTTAGGACGGGGGGAAGCTTTCTTT. Translating gives CASSLGRGEAFF.

The chain has TRBV2 and TRBJ2-3; 8 bases map to TRBD2. CDR3 length: 15 amino acids. V gave up 6 bases and J gave up 0 bases; unmatched junction bases: 5. CDR1 is SNHLY, CDR2 FYNNEI, per germline. The CDR3 DNA is TGTGCCAGCAGAGCTAGCGGGCTAAGCACAGATACGCAGTATTTT. This sequence encodes CASRASGLSTDTQYF.

This clone was observed once. The rearrangement uses TRBV5-1 and TRBJ2-7, with 7 nucleotides matching TRBD2. V lost 1 base to trimming and J lost 0 bases; unmatched junction nucleotides: 4. The V gene's germline CDR1 is SGHRS and CDR2 YFSETQ. The CDR3 runs to 15 residues. The CDR3 nucleotides read TGCGCCAGCAGCTTGAGTAGCGGGTACTCCTACGAGCAGTACTTC. This translates into CASSLSSGYSYEQYF.

The chain joins TRBV6-5 to TRBJ1-3, with TRBD1 identical over 9 bases. The CDR3 consists of 16 residues. J was trimmed by 0 bases and V by 4 bases; bases with no gene match: 4. Germline-derived CDR1 and CDR2 are MNHEY and SVGAGI. CDR3 protein: CASSWSGQGSGNTIYF. Written as DNA, the CDR3 is TGTGCCAGCAGTTGGTCGGGACAGGGCTCTGGAAACACCATATATTTT.

V is TRBV9 and J is TRBJ2-1, with 10 bases aligning to TRBD2. Germline CDR1 is SGDLS and CDR2 is YYNGEE. The CDR3 is 14 residues long. With V trimmed by 2 bases and J by 7 bases, 3 bases remained unmatched. The CDR3 here is CASSVSGRDNEQFF. CDR3 nucleotide sequence: TGTGCCAGCAGCGTCAGCGGGAGGGATAATGAGCAGTTCTTC.

The rearrangement links TRBV7-8 to TRBJ2-7; 7 bases are shared with TRBD1. Unmatched junction bases numbered 8, after V lost 5 bases and J lost 1 base. Germline CDR1 reads SGHVS; CDR2 reads FQNEAQ. The CDR3 totals 15 residues. CDR3 region: CASSQRQGRSYEQYF. As DNA, the CDR3 is TGTGCCAGCAGCCAGCGACAGGGAAGGTCCTACGAGCAGTACTTC.

The rearrangement links TRBV7-9 to TRBJ1-2, with 9 bases that match TRBD1. The CDR3 is made up of 15 amino acids. V dropped 5 bases and J dropped 4; count of bases not matched to a gene: 8. CDR1 and CDR2 (germline): SEHNR, FQNEAQ (reference sequence). The CDR3 sequence: CASSPSTGGGYGYTF. The CDR3 nucleotides read TGTGCCAGCAGCCCTTCTACAGGGGGCGGCTATGGCTACACCTTC.

The chain joins TRBV30 to TRBJ1-3, with 8 positions matching TRBD1. Trimming took 1 base from V and 3 from J; bases not matched to a gene: 8. The CDR3 totals 16 residues. From germline, CDR1 is GTSNPN and CDR2 SVGIG (reference sequence). DNA for the CDR3: TGTGCCTGGAGTGAAGGGACAGGCAGCATTGGAAACACCATATATTTT. Translation: CAWSEGTGSIGNTIYF.

The table lists this clone with a few counts. This sequence joins TRBV9 and TRBJ1-6, with unresolved D. Trimming pared 0 bases from V and 5 bases from J, leaving 6 bases between. The CDR3 length is 14 residues. Germline assignment: CDR1 SGDLS and CDR2 YYNGEE. The CDR3 here is CASSVAADNSPLHF. The CDR3 region has the DNA TGTGCCAGCAGCGTAGCGGCGGATAATTCACCCCTCCACTTT.

This chain uses TRBV2 with TRBJ2-7; 12 nucleotides line up with TRBD2. This CDR3 region has 14 residues. Germline CDR1 reads SNHLY; CDR2 reads FYNNEI. V was clipped by 5 bases and J by 6 bases; unmatched bases: 5. The DNA of the CDR3 is TGTGCCAGCAGTCCTAGCGGGAGGGCCGCCGAGCAGTACTTC. This encodes CASSPSGRAAEQYF.

The rearrangement joins TRBV10-3 to TRBJ2-6; D is ambiguous. V lost 1 base to trimming and J lost 2 bases, with 6 bases between them. The CDR3 runs 15 residues. In germline, CDR1 is ENHRY, CDR2 SYGVKD. The CDR3, as DNA: TGTGCCATCAGTGAGTTGCCGGCTGGGGCCAACGTCCTGACTTTC. The encoded protein is CAISELPAGANVLTF.

V and J are TRBV18 and TRBJ2-3, with 12 bases that match TRBD2. The CDR3 consists of 16 residues. Unmatched junction bases numbered 8, after V lost 6 bases and J lost 4 bases. Germline-derived CDR1 and CDR2 are KGHSH and LQKENI. CDR3 bases: TGTGCCAGCTCTCTGACTAGCGGGGGTAGCCCAGATACGCAGTATTTT. Residues: CASSLTSGGSPDTQYF.